This TCR beta chain was found in a study of shared clonotypes between healthy human individuals. On the study more broadly: Used for every donor were three CD4 naive, three CD4 memory, two CD8 naive and one CD8 memory plate.

Study outcomes and limitations: Sorted-subset sequencing, rarefaction showed, was incomplete despite large depth.

Execution of the assay was at deep level. Clones were read by immunoSEQ multiplex PCR, and TCRdb kept only the in-frame ones, dropping some. The data show about 1.1 million clones, with about 72% seen just once and 0.89% held by the top ten. On this clone: Its specificity is not known.

Everyone who donated was a Caucasian adult who lived in Nashville, Tennessee. This CDR3 spans 15 amino acids. V was pared by 4 bases and J by 7 bases, with 10 bases of the junction left unmatched. Germline assignment: CDR1 KGHSH and CDR2 LQKENI. The sequencing input was memory CD4+ T cells from PBMCs. Stated subset: CD45RA-negative fraction. The clonotype was recovered from a man younger than 35 in good health. Some clones in this sample may be carry-over from other donors' samples. The V gene is TRBV18, the J gene TRBJ2-7, with 10 bases matching TRBD2. The CDR3 loop is CASSLSSGRAGEQYF. In DNA, the CDR3 is TGTGCCAGCTCACTGTCAAGCGGGAGGGCCGGGGAGCAGTACTTC.